These 17 T cell receptor beta chains originate from one sample sequenced in a study of T cells in women clearing cervical HPV infection. Data came from immunoSEQ multiplex PCR; TCRdb stores just in-frame clones and leaves some out. The sample data list 40,000 to 55,000 clones. Material for sequencing was blood buffy coat. The receptors shown here come from a woman aged 18 to 75 with a cervical HPV16 infection that either progressed to CIN3+ or cleared (not recorded which).

The sequenced CDR3 bases are TGCAGTGCCGAACTAGCGGGAGTTTATACAGATACG. This translates into CSAELAGVYTDT. The CDR3 in full is CSAELAGVYTDTQYF. J is TRBJ2-3 and V is TRBV20-1; the match to TRBD2 covers 11 bases. The observed sequence ends 3 residues before the CDR3 terminus, with the missing tail filled in from the germline J gene. The junction had 8 bases not matched to a gene; V was cut back by 6 bases and J by 3 bases. CDR1 is DFQATT, CDR2 SNEGSKA, per germline (reference sequence). The CDR3 is 15 amino acids.

The sequenced CDR3 bases are TGTGCCAGCAGCTTCCAAGGACAGACCTACGAG. Amino acids: CASSFQGQTYE. The whole CDR3 protein reads CASSFQGQTYEQYF. The rearrangement links TRBV7-2 to TRBJ2-7; D perhaps matches TRBD1 (6 bases). The read falls 3 residues short of the CDR3 end, and the missing part is taken from the germline J gene. Germline loops: CDR1 SGHTA, CDR2 FQGNSA. The CDR3 sequence is 14 residues long. Between the trimmed V and J ends, which lost 3 bases and 2 bases, there was a span of 11 bases.

With respect to this clone: The CDR3 end falls 3 residues outside the read, so it is completed with the germline J gene. The chain uses TRBV5-4 and TRBJ2-5; D call uncertain. This CDR3 is 14 amino acids long. The V end was cut by 0 bases, the J end by 0 bases, with 6 bases between. Germline V gives CDR1 SGHNT, CDR2 YYREEE (reference sequence). The CDR3 sequence: CASSLGADQETQYF. CDR3 bases read: TGTGCCAGCAGCTTGGGTGCAGACCAAGAGACC.

Of note for this clone: The DNA ends 3 residues before the CDR3 does, and the rest of the CDR3 is filled in from the germline J gene. This chain uses TRBV5-1 with TRBJ2-2; D unclear. The CDR3 is 15 amino acids. From germline, CDR1 is SGHRS and CDR2 YFSETQ. The chain's CDR3 is CASSLGARMGEKLFF. The part of the CDR3 DNA that was read is TGCGCCAGCAGCTTGGGGGCCAGGATGGGTGAAAAG.

As to this clone: The CDR3 end is not reached by the read, which stops 3 residues before it; the germline J gene fills it in. This chain joins TRBV10-3 and TRBJ2-1; 9 bases map to TRBD1. The V segment lost 6 bases and the J segment 5 bases; nucleotides outside the gene matches: 14. This CDR3 region has 17 residues. Germline values: CDR1 ENHRY, CDR2 SYGVKD. The part of the CDR3 DNA that was read is TGTGCCATCAGCTCGGGTTTTTCCGGGACAGGGAACAATGAG. Protein sequence: CAISSGFSGTGNNE. The whole CDR3 is CAISSGFSGTGNNEQFF.

As concerns this clone: The read comes to an end 3 residues before the CDR3 does, leaving the germline J gene to fill in the end. J is TRBJ2-3 and V is TRBV5-6; a possible D gene is TRBD1 (6 bases). The germline V and J ends were trimmed by 7 bases and 0 bases, with 9 bases remaining between them. This CDR3 region has 13 residues. CDR1 is SGHDT and CDR2 is YYEEEE in the germline V gene. The CDR3: CASGGGSTDTQYF. The DNA read from the CDR3 is TGTGCCAGCGGGGGCGGTAGCACAGATACG.

As to this clone: The read gets to within 3 residues of the CDR3 end, and the germline J gene fills in the rest. The genes are TRBV5-1 and TRBJ2-3; D is possibly TRBD1 (6 bases). Per germline, CDR1 SGHRS and CDR2 YFSETQ. The V end was cut by 3 bases, the J end by 7 bases, with 12 bases between. The CDR3 is made up of 13 amino acids. The CDR3 bases that were read are TGCGCCAGCAGCTCGTCGACAGGATATACG. Residues: CASSSSTGYT. The full CDR3 protein is CASSSSTGYTQYF.

Comments on this clone: Read sequence stops 3 residues before the CDR3 end, and the germline J gene provides the missing end. V and J are TRBV7-9 and TRBJ1-2; possibly TRBD1 for D (6 bases). This CDR3 region has 14 residues. Germline V gene sequence: CDR1 SEHNR, CDR2 FQNEAQ (reference sequence). Trimming cost V 5 bases and J 4 bases, with 14 bases left between them. The CDR3 bases that were read are TGTGCCAGCAGCCCACCAGACAGGATCTATGGC. This codes for CASSPPDRIYG. The full-length CDR3 reads as CASSPPDRIYGYTF.

Worth noting for this clone: The DNA ends 3 residues before the CDR3 does, and the rest of the CDR3 is filled in from the germline J gene. The V call is TRBV20-1, the J call TRBJ1-2; unclear D gene. The germline V gene has CDR1 DFQATT and CDR2 SNEGSKA (reference sequence). This CDR3 comprises 13 residues. Here the CDR3 reads CSARVAASKGYTF. CDR3 DNA (partial): TGCAGTGCTAGAGTCGCGGCTTCGAAGGGC.

To note about this clone: The read comes to an end 3 residues before the CDR3 does, leaving the germline J gene to fill in the end. J is TRBJ2-3 and V is TRBV12-3 or TRBV12-4, with 7 bases fitting TRBD2. This CDR3 spans 18 amino acids. The sequenced CDR3 bases are TGTGCCAGCAGTCGCCCGACCCTGACAAGGCGGGAGATGGACACG. Its protein product is CASSRPTLTRREMDT. The entire CDR3 protein is CASSRPTLTRREMDTQYF.

Of note for this clone: The read terminates 3 residues before the CDR3 end, so the remaining end is supplied by the germline J gene. The rearrangement links TRBV19 to TRBJ1-2, with TRBD1 matching over 11 bases. Trimming cost V 5 bases and J 4 bases; bases outside gene matches: 9. Germline values: CDR1 LNHDA, CDR2 SQIVND (reference sequence). The CDR3 is 16 residues long. The sequenced part of the CDR3 DNA is TGTGCCAGTAGTCCGGGGACAGGGGGTAACGGCTATGGC. It yields the protein CASSPGTGGNGYG. The entire CDR3 protein is CASSPGTGGNGYGYTF.

Turning to this clone: The read comes to an end 3 residues before the CDR3 does, leaving the germline J gene to fill in the end. The chain carries TRBV20-1 and TRBJ2-5, with a weak D call TRBD2 (5 bases). The germline gives CDR1 DFQATT, CDR2 SNEGSKA (reference sequence). Trimming removed 5 bases from V and 5 bases from J, with 15 bases in between. The CDR3 is 13 residues long. The sequenced CDR3 bases are TGCAGTGCTTTTCTAGCCAGAGGCGAGACC. Its translation is CSAFLARGET. The whole CDR3 sequence is CSAFLARGETQYF.

CDR3 sequence reads: CASSLVQGNTDTQYF. The covered CDR3 bases are TGTGCCAGCAGCTTGGTCCAGGGGAACACAGATACG. The chain employs TRBV5-6 and TRBJ2-3; D perhaps matches TRBD1 (6 bases). Read data end 3 residues before the CDR3 end; the end is taken from the germline J gene. V was pared by 0 bases and J by 2 bases, with 10 bases between. Germline-derived CDR1 and CDR2 are SGHDT and YYEEEE. This CDR3 has 15 residues. Using reference TRBV5-6 and TRBJ2-3 for the parts outside the CDR3, the full variable domain is DAGVTQSPTHLIKTRGQQVTLRCSPKSGHDTVSWYQQALGQGPQFIFQYYEEEERQRGNFPDRFSGHQFPNYSSELNVNALLLGDSALYLCASSLVQGNTDTQYFGPGTRLTVL.

With regard to this clone: The missing CDR3 end, 3 residues past where the read stops, is filled in from the germline J gene. The J gene is TRBJ2-3, the V gene TRBV12-3 or TRBV12-4; D might be TRBD2 (6 bases). V was trimmed by 2 bases and J by 3 bases, leaving 12 bases between them. CDR3 length equals 15 residues. Incomplete CDR3 DNA: TGTGCCAGCAGTTTATCCGGGACTCCTACAGATACG. Translation gives CASSLSGTPTDT. The whole CDR3 is CASSLSGTPTDTQYF.

A remark on this clone: Read data end 3 residues before the CDR3 end; the end is taken from the germline J gene. The chain is built from TRBV5-1 and TRBJ2-7; the D is unclear. V shed 0 bases and J shed 1 base, with 5 bases lying between them. Germline V gene sequence: CDR1 SGHRS, CDR2 YFSETQ. The CDR3 runs to 13 residues. CDR3: CASSLGQSYEQYF. Incomplete CDR3 DNA: TGCGCCAGCAGCTTGGGGCAGTCCTACGAG.

Turning to this clone: The sequenced fragment ends 3 residues before the CDR3 boundary, so the rest is inferred from the germline J gene. The V call is TRBV9, the J call TRBJ2-1; maybe TRBD2 (5 bases). The CDR3 length is 13 residues. V was trimmed by 7 bases and J by 9 bases, leaving 17 bases between them. CDR1 is SGDLS and CDR2 is YYNGEE in the germline V gene. The CDR3 sequence: CASALALMGEQFF. The covered CDR3 bases are TGTGCCAGCGCGTTAGCGCTAATGGGTGAG.

About this clone itself: A read error may produce the germline difference seen at one junction end. The read gets to within 3 residues of the CDR3 end, and the germline J gene fills in the rest. The chain links TRBV18 to TRBJ2-2; 10 nucleotides agree with TRBD1. The germline V gene encodes CDR1 KGHSH and CDR2 LQKENI. The CDR3 extends over 16 amino acids. The CDR3 DNA, read in part, is TGTGCCAACTCACCACTTCCGGGACAGGGGAATGAAAAG. The encoded protein is CANSPLPGQGNEK. The complete CDR3 protein is CANSPLPGQGNEKLFF.